This T cell receptor (beta chain) was recorded in a study of T cells in Graves' hyperthyroidism and ophthalmopathy. About the research overall: The blood sample was taken at first diagnosis, before treatment began.

Study outcomes and limitations: Model output signaled ophthalmopathy a median roughly six months ahead of onset. Most expanded thyroid clonotypes above 0.001 recurred in blood.

Germline assignment: CDR1 MDHEN and CDR2 SYDVKM. V was cut by 6 bases and J by 0 bases, with 4 bases left in between. The CDR3 runs 12 residues. Graves' hyperthyroidism was deemed stable absent ophthalmopathy progression within 18 months. Amplification yielded TCR beta CDR3 regions, with RNA transcripts as the source. In the first-round RT-PCR of the TCR CDR3, the HTBI primer set was used. Each CDR3 protein is one row after TCRdb ran MiXCR on the multiplex PCR reads. The sample carries around 500,000 distinct CDR3 sequences, around 15% recorded once. This clonotype was seen ten or more times. Its antigen is undetermined.

The receptor was isolated from a woman between 40 and 50 years old with Graves' hyperthyroidism. V usage is TRBV28 and J usage is TRBJ2-3; no firm D call. The material sequenced was blood. For the CDR3, the DNA is TGTGCCAGCAGGGTTAGCACAGATACGCAGTATTTT. Translation gives CASRVSTDTQYF.